This record covers a single TCR beta chain. This entry is derived from a study of control samples from healthy donors and cancer patients. V shed 3 bases, J shed 2 bases, and the junction held 7 bases outside the gene matches. CDR3 length equals 16 residues. Germline CDR1 reads SGDLS; CDR2 reads YYNGEE. Here immunoSEQ multiplex PCR was the method, and the copy in TCRdb shows in-frame clones only, minus some. Of around 120,000 clones listed, roughly 91% are singletons. The chain is built from TRBV9 and TRBJ2-3; TRBD2 matches 9 bases. The TCR comes from a man aged 50 to 59 with head and neck cancer. Sample: PBMCs. The DNA of the CDR3 is TGTGCCAGCAGCGCCCGCGGGGGGGCCCTCACAGATACGCAGTATTTT. Amino acids: CASSARGGALTDTQYF.